The TCR beta chain described here comes from a study of blood T cell repertoires in COVID-19. Study summary: Samples representing acute and convalescent COVID-19 were sourced from the United States, Italy and Spain. In each case, the material was cDNA or gDNA derived from T cells, B-cell-depleted T cells, or PBMCs.

The CDR3 consists of 20 residues. After removal of 0 bases from V and 0 bases from J, the junction contained 10 bases not matched to a gene. Per the germline V gene, CDR1 is GTSNPN and CDR2 is SVGIG (reference sequence). Source study methods: Nucleated cell number was recorded as an estimate derived from reference gene primer amplification. This table comes from immunoSEQ multiplex PCR, and its TCRdb copy is limited to in-frame clones, with some not included. The V and J calls and clone size come from that table; D and trimming were worked out from the DNA. The repertoire has tens of thousands of clones, less than 90% of them found once; the top ten carry less than 9%.

This clonotype originated in a man between 60 and 75 years old with acute or convalescent COVID-19. The chain joins TRBV30 to TRBJ2-1; 14 bases align to TRBD2. Sequencing was performed on peripheral blood. CDR3 amino acids: CAWSVFGTSGGPSSYNEQFF. The CDR3 nucleotides are TGTGCCTGGAGTGTATTTGGGACTAGCGGGGGCCCGAGCTCCTACAATGAGCAGTTCTTC.